A single sample gave rise to the 32 T cell receptor beta chains below, sequenced in a study of shared T cell receptors in the human thymus. Here immunoSEQ multiplex PCR was the method, and the copy in TCRdb shows in-frame clones only, minus some. The sample has 630,000 or so clones, about 87% seen once. These same records also appear under a second study, on human thymus T cells.

Sequenced sample: thymocytes. The receptors here all came from a boy in the first two years of life with a congenital heart defect.

This clone has more than one count but fewer than ten. The chain uses TRBV6-5 and TRBJ2-7; the match to TRBD1 covers 8 bases. The CDR3 is 15 residues long. Germline V CDR1 and CDR2: MNHEY, SVGAGI. Trimming took 6 bases from V and 4 from J; bases not matched to a gene: 11. The CDR3, as DNA: TGTGCCAGCAGCTTAAAACACACAGGGGGGTACGAGCAGTACTTC. Encoded protein: CASSLKHTGGYEQYF.

The gene calls are TRBV27 and TRBJ2-7; TRBD2 agrees at 11 bases. Germline CDR1 MNHEY, CDR2 SMNVEV (reference sequence). The CDR3 is 18 residues long. The V segment lost 3 bases and the J segment 4 bases; nucleotides outside the gene matches: 14. The CDR3, as DNA: TGTGCCAGCAGTTTCGCGCTTCCTAGCGGGAGGAAGGGGTACGAGCAGTACTTC. Encoded protein: CASSFALPSGRKGYEQYF.

V usage is TRBV9 and J usage is TRBJ2-1; the match to TRBD2 covers 9 bases. The trim removed 0 bases at V and 6 bases at J, leaving 25 bases unmatched. CDR3 size: 22 residues. The germline CDR1 and CDR2 sequences are SGDLS and YYNGEE. CDR3 in amino acids: CASSVGGIGGLAKDRRFNEQFF. CDR3 coding DNA: TGTGCCAGCAGCGTAGGAGGAATTGGGGGACTAGCTAAGGATCGTAGGTTCAATGAGCAGTTCTTC.

This sequence joins TRBV4-2 and TRBJ2-7; possible D gene TRBD1, 6 bases. Per germline, CDR1 LGHNA and CDR2 YNFKEQ. CDR3 length: 17 residues. V lost 4 bases to trimming and J lost 2 bases, with 21 bases between them. CDR3 amino acids: CASSPPRLPGHPYEQYF. The CDR3 DNA follows: TGTGCCAGCAGCCCTCCCAGGCTGCCGGGACACCCCTACGAGCAGTACTTC.

The V gene is TRBV4-3, the J gene TRBJ1-1, with no clear D. CDR1 and CDR2 from the germline V gene are LGHNA and YSLEER. The V end lost 2 bases, the J end lost 2 bases, and 12 bases lay between the germline ends. The CDR3 spans 15 residues. The chain's CDR3 is CASSQCGTANTEAFF. CDR3 DNA sequence: TGCGCCAGCAGCCAATGTGGTACAGCTAACACTGAAGCTTTCTTT.

V is TRBV13 and J is TRBJ2-2; TRBD1 agrees at 7 bases. V was pared by 0 bases and J by 6 bases, with 7 bases of the junction left unmatched. This CDR3 is built from 16 residues. CDR1 PRHDT and CDR2 FYEKMQ come from the germline V gene (reference sequence). The CDR3 region has the DNA TGTGCCAGCAGCTTAGGAAACAGGGGTCAAGCCGGGGAGCTGTTTTTT. Translating it yields CASSLGNRGQAGELFF.

The gene calls are TRBV18 and TRBJ2-1, with 8 positions matching TRBD2. The CDR3 spans 15 residues. In germline, CDR1 is KGHSH, CDR2 LQKENI. V trimming: 3 bases; J trimming: 5 bases; junction bases outside the gene matches: 6. CDR3 sequence reads: CASSPGGLEHNEQFF. The CDR3 nucleotides are TGTGCCAGCTCACCCGGGGGACTAGAACACAATGAGCAGTTCTTC.

The chain carries TRBV4-3 and TRBJ2-5; 7 nucleotides match TRBD2. The CDR3 covers 16 residues. The germline CDR1 and CDR2 sequences are LGHNA and YSLEER. Losses at the gene ends were 4 bases for V and 5 bases for J; bases not matched to a gene: 13. The DNA for the CDR3 is TGCGCCAGCAGCCGAAAGTTGGGGAGGGAGCCCGAGACCCAGTACTTC. Its protein product is CASSRKLGREPETQYF.

Only one count was recorded for this clone. The V call is TRBV4-3, the J call TRBJ2-2, with 11 bases that match TRBD2. V dropped 0 bases and J dropped 1; count of bases not matched to a gene: 10. Germline CDR1 LGHNA, CDR2 YSLEER. This CDR3 has 20 amino acids. The CDR3 nucleotides are TGCGCCAGCAGCCAAGACAAGCCTAGCGGGGGGTCGGGGAACACCGGGGAGCTGTTTTTT. Protein sequence: CASSQDKPSGGSGNTGELFF.

The V and J genes are TRBV25-1 and TRBJ1-1; possible D gene TRBD1, 6 bases. Germline lookup yields CDR1 MGHDK and CDR2 SYGVNS. This CDR3 is 11 amino acids long. CDR3: CCARGDTEAFF. CDR3 nucleotides: TGTTGTGCCAGGGGAGACACTGAAGCTTTCTTT.

This chain connects TRBV27 to TRBJ2-7; D unclear. Germline V gene data show CDR1 as MNHEY and CDR2 as SMNVEV (reference sequence). Trimming shortened V by 6 bases and J by 0 bases, and 9 bases separated the two germline ends. The CDR3 consists of 13 residues. DNA for the CDR3: TGTGCCAGCAGGTCAAGGAGCTCCTACGAGCAGTACTTC. This codes for CASRSRSSYEQYF.

This clone has just one count. The chain carries TRBV11-3 and TRBJ2-5, with a tentative D call TRBD1 (6 bases). V was trimmed by 1 base and J by 2 bases, leaving 8 bases between them. This CDR3 has 14 amino acids. CDR1 and CDR2 (germline): SGHNT, YENEEA. The CDR3 nucleotides are TGTGCCAGCAGCTTAGGGCAGGGGCAAGAGACCCAGTACTTC. This encodes CASSLGQGQETQYF.

This clone showed up just once. The chain combines TRBV29-1 with TRBJ1-4; D gene unclear. The CDR3 loop spans 13 amino acids. Per the germline V gene, CDR1 is SQVTM and CDR2 is ANQGSEA. V was cut by 4 bases and J by 1 base, with 7 bases left in between. The CDR3 loop reads CSVGGGTNEKLFF. The DNA of the CDR3 is TGCAGCGTTGGCGGTGGAACTAATGAAAAACTGTTTTTT.

The rearrangement joins TRBV2 to TRBJ2-7; D perhaps matches TRBD1 (6 bases). The V end was cut by 4 bases, the J end by 7 bases, with 11 bases between. Germline V gene lookup returns CDR1 SNHLY and CDR2 FYNNEI. The CDR3 covers 12 residues. The DNA of the CDR3 is TGTGCCAGCAGTGCCCGGGACATTGAGCAGTACTTC. Translating it yields CASSARDIEQYF.

The chain links TRBV4-3 to TRBJ1-1, with D tentatively TRBD1 (5 bases). This CDR3 has 19 amino acids. Germline V gene lookup returns CDR1 LGHNA and CDR2 YSLEER. The ends were cut back, 0 bases at V and 0 bases at J, with 20 bases in the middle. The CDR3 DNA reads as TGCGCCAGCAGCCAAGACTCGTGTATGGGTGGGGGGGTGAACACTGAAGCTTTCTTT. It encodes CASSQDSCMGGGVNTEAFF.

The CDR3 sequence is CASTPRSLRQPQHF. The DNA for the CDR3 is TGTGCCAGCACCCCCCGGTCCCTCCGCCAGCCCCAGCATTTT. This chain joins TRBV28 and TRBJ1-5; D remains ambiguous. There are 14 residues in the CDR3. In germline, CDR1 is MDHEN, CDR2 SYDVKM. V lost 7 bases and J 7 bases, leaving 17 bases between the germline ends.

The CDR3 reads CASSSRQGYTGELFF. In nucleotides, the CDR3 is TGTGCCAGCAGCTCCCGACAGGGATACACCGGGGAGCTGTTTTTT. The chain has TRBV6-1 and TRBJ2-2; 7 bases fit TRBD1. V gave up 6 bases and J gave up 3 bases; unmatched junction bases: 7. This CDR3 spans 15 amino acids. Germline values: CDR1 MNHNS, CDR2 SASEGT.

This clone was seen a handful of times. This sequence joins TRBV19 and TRBJ1-4, with D hard to call. CDR3 length: 13 amino acids. V was cut by 3 bases and J by 7 bases, with 9 bases left in between. Germline CDR1 is LNHDA and CDR2 is SQIVND (reference sequence). CDR3 sequence reads: CASSMAGLEKLFF. CDR3 DNA sequence: TGTGCCAGTAGTATGGCAGGTCTTGAAAAACTGTTTTTT.

The chain recombines TRBV5-5 with TRBJ2-7; D perhaps matches TRBD1 (7 bases). The V gene's germline CDR1 is SGHKS and CDR2 YYEKEE (reference sequence). V lost 0 bases and J 2 bases, leaving 18 bases between the germline ends. This CDR3 is 17 amino acids long. The DNA for the CDR3 is TGTGCCAGCAGCTTGGCAGTCTCGGGGGACAGCCCCTACGAGCAGTACTTC. It specifies CASSLAVSGDSPYEQYF.

The CDR3 here is CATHDRPATNEKLFF. As DNA, the CDR3 is TGTGCCACCCATGACAGACCCGCAACTAATGAAAAACTGTTTTTT. V is TRBV6-1 and J is TRBJ1-4; D may be TRBD1 (5 bases). The CDR3 sequence is 15 residues long. Germline V CDR1 and CDR2: MNHNS, SASEGT. Trimming removed 10 bases at V and 0 bases at J, with 15 bases between.

This chain connects TRBV2 to TRBJ1-5; no reliable D call. Trimming shortened V by 4 bases and J by 2 bases, and 12 bases separated the two germline ends. CDR1 SNHLY and CDR2 FYNNEI come from the germline V gene. The CDR3 is 15 residues long. The CDR3 loop is CASSVSYSRNQPQHF. CDR3 DNA sequence: TGTGCCAGCAGTGTAAGCTATAGTCGCAATCAGCCCCAGCATTTT. The whole variable domain, remainder taken from reference TRBV2 and TRBJ1-5, is EPEVTQTPSHQVTQMGQEVILRCVPISNHLYFYWYRQILGQKVEFLVSFYNNEISEKSEIFDDQFSVERPDGSNFTLKIRSTKLEDSAMYFCASSVSYSRNQPQHFGDGTRLSIL.

The rearrangement joins TRBV27 to TRBJ1-1; 8 nucleotides line up with TRBD1. Germline V gene lookup returns CDR1 MNHEY and CDR2 SMNVEV (reference sequence). V lost 1 base, J lost 1 base, and 11 bases stayed unmatched. CDR3 size: 18 residues. CDR3 coding DNA: TGTGCCAGCAGTTTATTAGTAGGGACAGGCGGCGGGAACACTGAAGCTTTCTTT. Translation gives CASSLLVGTGGGNTEAFF.

This chain uses TRBV28 with TRBJ1-2; 7 bases agree with TRBD1. The V gene's germline CDR1 is MDHEN and CDR2 SYDVKM. The CDR3 extends over 13 amino acids. V lost 4 bases, J lost 6 bases, and 5 bases stayed unmatched. In nucleotides, the CDR3 is TGTGCCAGCAGTTCCCCCGGACAGGATGGCTACACCTTC. Translating it yields CASSSPGQDGYTF.

Details on this clone: The junction departs from the called germline gene at one end, perhaps through a read error. This rearrangement joins TRBV19 to TRBJ2-7, with no clear D. CDR1 and CDR2 from the germline V gene are LNHDA and SQIVND (reference sequence). The CDR3 sequence is 15 residues long. The CDR3 nucleotides read TGTGCCAGTAGTATAGGAGGCAGTCCAACCTACGAGCAGTGCTTC. Translated, it gives CASSIGGSPTYEQCF.

V and J are TRBV4-2 and TRBJ2-1; TRBD2 agrees at 11 bases. The trim removed 4 bases at V and 4 bases at J, leaving 6 bases unmatched. Germline V lookup: CDR1 LGHNA, CDR2 YNFKEQ. The CDR3 spans 16 residues. CDR3 protein: CASSLRTSGGYNEQFF. CDR3 bases: TGTGCCAGCAGCCTCCGAACTAGCGGGGGTTACAATGAGCAGTTCTTC.

The rearrangement links TRBV19 to TRBJ1-2, with TRBD1 matching over 8 bases. CDR1 and CDR2 from the germline V gene are LNHDA and SQIVND (reference sequence). J was trimmed by 6 bases and V by 4 bases; bases with no gene match: 13. This CDR3 contains 16 residues. The CDR3 reads CASSTRDRLFADGYTF. In nucleotides, the CDR3 is TGTGCCAGTAGTACACGGGACAGGTTATTTGCGGATGGCTACACCTTC.

The chain is built from TRBV2 and TRBJ2-2, with a tentative D call TRBD1 (5 bases). Germline assignment: CDR1 SNHLY and CDR2 FYNNEI. Trimming pared 7 bases from V and 6 bases from J, leaving 15 bases between. The CDR3 has 14 residues. The CDR3 loop reads CASIAGHLPGELFF. Written as DNA, the CDR3 is TGTGCCAGCATCGCAGGACACCTCCCCGGGGAGCTGTTTTTT.

This clone was seen more than once but under ten times. The genes are TRBV7-2 and TRBJ2-1; the D gene is possibly TRBD2 (5 bases). The CDR3 has 15 residues. Germline-derived CDR1 and CDR2 are SGHTA and FQGNSA. V shed 5 bases and J shed 7 bases, with 18 bases lying between them. This chain's CDR3 is CASSKGQLRVNEQFF. CDR3 nucleotide sequence: TGTGCCAGCAGCAAAGGGCAGTTGCGGGTGAATGAGCAGTTCTTC.

This clone was found a few times. V is TRBV2 and J is TRBJ1-6, with D perhaps matching TRBD1 (6 bases). Germline V gene lookup returns CDR1 SNHLY and CDR2 FYNNEI. This CDR3 is built from 16 residues. V was trimmed by 4 bases and J by 9 bases, leaving 19 bases between them. CDR3 region: CASSVGGRHQGSPLHF. The CDR3 bases are TGTGCCAGCAGTGTCGGGGGGCGCCACCAGGGTTCACCCCTCCACTTT. Combining the CDR3 with reference TRBV2 and TRBJ1-6 gives the whole variable domain EPEVTQTPSHQVTQMGQEVILRCVPISNHLYFYWYRQILGQKVEFLVSFYNNEISEKSEIFDDQFSVERPDGSNFTLKIRSTKLEDSAMYFCASSVGGRHQGSPLHFGNGTRLTVT.

A single count supports this clone. This chain's CDR3 is CASSVTVYNEQFF. The CDR3 DNA follows: TGTGCCAGCAGCGTTACAGTTTACAATGAGCAGTTCTTC. The chain recombines TRBV9 with TRBJ2-1; no reliable D call. The CDR3 length is 13 residues. The germline V and J ends were trimmed by 2 bases and 4 bases, with 7 bases remaining between them. The germline CDR1 and CDR2 sequences are SGDLS and YYNGEE.

This rearrangement joins TRBV18 to TRBJ1-1; no reliable D call. V was trimmed by 8 bases and J by 11 bases, leaving 21 bases between them. The CDR3 loop spans 13 amino acids. From germline, CDR1 is KGHSH and CDR2 LQKENI. Written as DNA, the CDR3 is TGTGCCAGCCATCGGTTACCCCGGTCGGAGGCTTTCTTT. The encoded protein is CASHRLPRSEAFF.

The V gene is TRBV7-8, the J gene TRBJ1-5; maybe TRBD1 (6 bases). Per germline, CDR1 SGHVS and CDR2 FQNEAQ. V lost 1 base and J lost 1, with 20 bases in between. This CDR3 is 19 amino acids long. The CDR3: CASSLGIRQAFSSNQPQHF. DNA of the CDR3: TGTGCCAGCAGCTTAGGAATCAGACAGGCCTTTTCGAGCAATCAGCCCCAGCATTTT. The variable domain in full, completed from reference TRBV7-8 and TRBJ1-5, reads GAGVSQSPRYKVAKRGQDVALRCDPISGHVSLFWYQQALGQGPEFLTYFQNEAQLDKSGLPSDRFFAERPEGSVSTLKIQRTQQEDSAVYLCASSLGIRQAFSSNQPQHFGDGTRLSIL.